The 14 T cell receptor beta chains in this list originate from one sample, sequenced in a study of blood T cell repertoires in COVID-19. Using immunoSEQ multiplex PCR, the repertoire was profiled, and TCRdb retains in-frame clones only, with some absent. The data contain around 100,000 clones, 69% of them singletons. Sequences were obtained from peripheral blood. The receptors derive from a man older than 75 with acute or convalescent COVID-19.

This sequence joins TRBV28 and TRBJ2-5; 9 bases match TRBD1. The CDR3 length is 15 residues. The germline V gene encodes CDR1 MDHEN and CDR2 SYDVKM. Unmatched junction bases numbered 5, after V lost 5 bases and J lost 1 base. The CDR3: CASSLQGAAQETQYF. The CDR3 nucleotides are TGTGCCAGCAGTCTACAGGGGGCTGCCCAAGAGACCCAGTACTTC.

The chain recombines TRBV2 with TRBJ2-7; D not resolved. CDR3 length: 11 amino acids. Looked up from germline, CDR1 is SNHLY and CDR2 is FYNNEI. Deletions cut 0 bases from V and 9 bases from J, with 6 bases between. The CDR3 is CASSEASVQYF. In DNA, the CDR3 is TGTGCCAGCAGTGAAGCATCAGTGCAGTACTTC. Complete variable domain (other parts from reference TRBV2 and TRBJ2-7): EPEVTQTPSHQVTQMGQEVILRCVPISNHLYFYWYRQILGQKVEFLVSFYNNEISEKSEIFDDQFSVERPDGSNFTLKIRSTKLEDSAMYFCASSEASVQYFGPGTRLTVT.

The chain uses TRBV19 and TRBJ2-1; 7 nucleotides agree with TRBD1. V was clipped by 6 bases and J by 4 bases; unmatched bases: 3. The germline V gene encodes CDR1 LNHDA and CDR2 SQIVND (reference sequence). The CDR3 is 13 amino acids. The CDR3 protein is CASRGQSYNEQFF. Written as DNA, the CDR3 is TGTGCCAGTAGGGGACAGTCGTACAATGAGCAGTTCTTC. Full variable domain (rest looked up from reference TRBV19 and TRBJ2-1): DGGITQSPKYLFRKEGQNVTLSCEQNLNHDAMYWYRQDPGQGLRLIYYSQIVNDFQKGDIAEGYSVSREKKESFPLTVTSAQKNPTAFYLCASRGQSYNEQFFGPGTRLTVL.

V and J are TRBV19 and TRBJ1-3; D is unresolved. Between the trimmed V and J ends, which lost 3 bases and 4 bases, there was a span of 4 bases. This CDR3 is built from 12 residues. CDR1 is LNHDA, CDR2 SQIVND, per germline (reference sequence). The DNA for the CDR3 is TGTGCCAGTAGTATTCGGGGAAACACCATATATTTT. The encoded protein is CASSIRGNTIYF.

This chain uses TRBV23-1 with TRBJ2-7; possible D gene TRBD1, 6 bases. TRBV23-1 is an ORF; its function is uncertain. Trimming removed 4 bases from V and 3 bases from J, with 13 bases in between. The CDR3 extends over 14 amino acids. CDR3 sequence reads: CASSRPGHLYEQYF. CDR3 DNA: TGCGCCAGCAGTCGACCGGGACACCTCTACGAGCAGTACTTC.

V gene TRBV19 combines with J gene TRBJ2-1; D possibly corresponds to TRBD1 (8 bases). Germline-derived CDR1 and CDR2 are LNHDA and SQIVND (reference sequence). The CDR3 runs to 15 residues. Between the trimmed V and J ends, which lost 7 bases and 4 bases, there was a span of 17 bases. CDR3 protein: CASTSGTGTYNEQFF. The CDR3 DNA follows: TGTGCCAGTACAAGCGGGACAGGTACTTACAATGAGCAGTTCTTC.

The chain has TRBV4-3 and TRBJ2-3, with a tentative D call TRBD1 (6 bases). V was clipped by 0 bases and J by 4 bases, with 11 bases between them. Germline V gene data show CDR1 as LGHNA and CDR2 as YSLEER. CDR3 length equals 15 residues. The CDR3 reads CASSQEQGFSDTQYF. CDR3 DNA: TGCGCCAGCAGCCAAGAACAGGGTTTTTCAGATACGCAGTATTTT.

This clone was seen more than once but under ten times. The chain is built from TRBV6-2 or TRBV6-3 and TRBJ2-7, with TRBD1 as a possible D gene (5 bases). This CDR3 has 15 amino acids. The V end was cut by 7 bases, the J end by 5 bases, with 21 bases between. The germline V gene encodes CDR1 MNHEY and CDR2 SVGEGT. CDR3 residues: CASTPRAAGGDEQYF. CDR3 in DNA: TGTGCCAGCACCCCCAGGGCGGCCGGTGGGGACGAGCAGTACTTC.

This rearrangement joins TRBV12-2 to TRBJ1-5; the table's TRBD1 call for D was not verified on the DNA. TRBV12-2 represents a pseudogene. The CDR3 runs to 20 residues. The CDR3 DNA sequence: TGTGCAAGTCGCTTAGATCAAAAAGCTCCCGGGACAGGGCGAGATCAGCCCCAGCATTTT. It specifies CASRLDQKAPGTGRDQPQHF.

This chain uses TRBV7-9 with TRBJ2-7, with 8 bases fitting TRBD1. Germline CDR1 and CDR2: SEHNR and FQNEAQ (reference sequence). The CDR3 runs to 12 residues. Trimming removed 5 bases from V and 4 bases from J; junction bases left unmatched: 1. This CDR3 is CASSRQGYEQYF. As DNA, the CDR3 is TGTGCCAGCAGCAGACAGGGGTACGAGCAGTACTTC.

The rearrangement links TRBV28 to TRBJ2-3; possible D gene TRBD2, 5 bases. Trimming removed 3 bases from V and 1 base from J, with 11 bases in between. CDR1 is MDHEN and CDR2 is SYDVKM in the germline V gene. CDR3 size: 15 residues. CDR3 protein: CASSFGYSGTDTQYF. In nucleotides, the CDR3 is TGTGCCAGCAGTTTTGGTTATAGCGGCACAGATACGCAGTATTTT.

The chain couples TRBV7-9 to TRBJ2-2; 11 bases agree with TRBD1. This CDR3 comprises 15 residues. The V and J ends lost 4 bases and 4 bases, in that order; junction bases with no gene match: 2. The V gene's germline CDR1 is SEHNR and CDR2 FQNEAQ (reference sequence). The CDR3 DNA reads TGTGCCAGCAGCTGGGGACAGGGGGGCACCGGGGAGCTGTTTTTT. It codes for CASSWGQGGTGELFF.

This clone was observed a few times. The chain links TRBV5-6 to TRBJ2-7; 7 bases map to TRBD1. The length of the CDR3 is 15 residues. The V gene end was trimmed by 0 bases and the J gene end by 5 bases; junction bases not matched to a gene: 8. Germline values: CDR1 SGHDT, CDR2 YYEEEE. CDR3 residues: CASSLDRGINDEQYF. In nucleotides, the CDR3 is TGTGCCAGCAGCTTGGACAGGGGAATTAACGACGAGCAGTACTTC.

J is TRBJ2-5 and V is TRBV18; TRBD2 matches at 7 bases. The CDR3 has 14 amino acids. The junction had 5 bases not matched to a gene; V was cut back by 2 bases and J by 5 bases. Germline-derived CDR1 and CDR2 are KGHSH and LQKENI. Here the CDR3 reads CASSPAGVGETQYF. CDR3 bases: TGTGCCAGCTCACCAGCGGGGGTTGGGGAGACCCAGTACTTC. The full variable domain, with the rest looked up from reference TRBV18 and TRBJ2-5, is NAGVMQNPRHLVRRRGQEARLRCSPMKGHSHVYWYRQLPEEGLKFMVYLQKENIIDESGMPKERFSAEFPKEGPSILRIQQVVRGDSAAYFCASSPAGVGETQYFGPGTRLLVL.